Listed below are T cell receptor beta chains from one sample, sequenced in a study of blood T cell repertoires in COVID-19. Libraries were prepared by immunoSEQ multiplex PCR; TCRdb keeps only in-frame clonotypes and omits some of them. Of a few hundred thousand clones detected, approximately 91% appear once; the ten largest clones hold about 12%. The material sequenced was peripheral blood. The receptors originated from a woman aged 60-75 years with acute or convalescent COVID-19. Each CDR3 is given with its conserved first and last residue.

V,CDR3
TRBV19,CASSIISGGIFTDTQYF
TRBV5-1,CASSPGGPGELFF
TRBV28,CASSLEADTGELFF
TRBV27,CASSFWGGTQHF
TRBV28,CASSPRDSLGETQYF
TRBV4-3,CASSSQGSGPGQETQYF
TRBV13,CASSPSGRGETQYF
TRBV7-3,CASSSVSGQPQHF
TRBV3-1/TRBV3-2,CASSQVAQTGAIRNEKLFF
TRBV9,CASSVDGTGVFRTEAFF